This paragraph reports one T cell receptor (beta chain). As processed by the authors: Counts of nucleated cells, estimated from reference gene primer amplification, were obtained. Repertoires were generated with immunoSEQ multiplex PCR, while TCRdb's copy carries only in-frame clones and drops some. V, J and clone size are taken as reported in that table, and D and trimming were inferred from the DNA itself. Among approximately 440,000 clones listed, around 90% were seen once. This sample is part of a study of blood T cell repertoires in COVID-19. Which cohort a participant joined came from the clinical history participants gave. Donors of Cohort 3 who recovered were those that had two negative PCRs, clearance, or symptom resolution. CDR1 and CDR2 (germline): SGHAT, FQNNGV. Trimming stripped 8 bases from V and 5 bases from J, with 15 bases between. CDR3 size: 13 residues.

This TCR derives from a woman in her late teens or twenties who had recovered from COVID-19. The chain recombines TRBV11-2 with TRBJ1-1, with D possibly TRBD1 on 6 matching bases. Sequencing was carried out using PBMCs or T cells enriched from blood (not recorded which). CDR3 sequence (DNA): TGTGCCAGCTTGGGGGCATGGGGGACTGAAGCTTTCTTT. It is translated as CASLGAWGTEAFF.